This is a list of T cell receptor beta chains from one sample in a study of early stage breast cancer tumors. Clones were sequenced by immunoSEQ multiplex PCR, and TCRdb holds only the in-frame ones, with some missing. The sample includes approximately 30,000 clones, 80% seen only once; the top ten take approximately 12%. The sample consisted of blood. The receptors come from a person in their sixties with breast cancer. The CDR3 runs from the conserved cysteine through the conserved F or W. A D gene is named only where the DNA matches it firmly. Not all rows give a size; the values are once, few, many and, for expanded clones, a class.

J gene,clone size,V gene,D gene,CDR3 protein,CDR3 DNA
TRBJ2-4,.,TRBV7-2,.,CASSLGGGPSIQYF,TGTGCCAGCAGCTTAGGAGGAGGGCCCAGCATTCAGTACTTC
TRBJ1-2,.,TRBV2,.,CASSEALQGGGYTF,TGTGCCAGCAGTGAAGCGCTACAGGGTGGTGGCTACACCTTC
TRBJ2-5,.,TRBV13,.,CASSLGRLEKTQYF,TGTGCCAGCAGCTTGGGGCGACTAGAGAAGACCCAGTACTTC
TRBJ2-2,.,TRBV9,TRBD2,CASSLTSGNAGELFF,TGTGCCAGCAGCTTGACTAGCGGGAATGCCGGGGAGCTGTTTTTT
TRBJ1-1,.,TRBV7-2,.,CASSSDRNTEAFF,TGTGCCAGCAGCTCCGACAGGAACACTGAAGCTTTCTTT
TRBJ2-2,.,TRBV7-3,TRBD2,CASAPGGTGELFF,TGTGCCAGCGCCCCGGGAGGCACCGGGGAGCTGTTTTTT
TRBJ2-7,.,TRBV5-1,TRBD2,CASSRDSGSSYEQYF,TGCGCCAGCAGCCGAGATAGCGGGAGCTCCTACGAGCAGTACTTC
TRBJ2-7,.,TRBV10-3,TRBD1,CAITADRGLYEQYF,TGTGCCATCACCGCAGACAGGGGGCTCTACGAGCAGTACTTC
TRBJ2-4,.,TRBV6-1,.,CASSLLVNIQYF,TGTGCCAGCAGTCTATTAGTAAACATTCAGTACTTC
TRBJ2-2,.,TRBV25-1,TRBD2,CASSEGLAGVHTGELFF,TGTGCCAGCAGTGAAGGTCTAGCGGGAGTACACACCGGGGAGCTGTTTTTT
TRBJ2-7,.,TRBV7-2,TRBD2,CASSVAGTSGNYEQYF,TGTGCCAGCAGCGTCGCCGGGACTAGCGGAAACTACGAGCAGTACTTC
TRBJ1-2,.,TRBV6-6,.,CASSPPDREGLAF,TGTGCCAGCAGCCCGCCGGACAGAGAGGGTCTCGCCTTC
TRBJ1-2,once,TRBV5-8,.,CASSFGSGPFYGYTF,TGTGCCAGCAGCTTCGGAAGCGGGCCTTTCTATGGCTACACCTTC
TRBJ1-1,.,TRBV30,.,CAWSVWWRQTNTEAFF,TGTGCCTGGAGTGTATGGTGGCGGCAGACGAACACTGAAGCTTTCTTT
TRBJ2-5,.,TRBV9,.,CASSVATWSGEHQETQYF,TGTGCCAGCAGCGTAGCTACGTGGAGCGGAGAGCATCAAGAGACCCAGTACTTC
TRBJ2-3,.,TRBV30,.,CAWSPGTDTQYF,TGTGCCTGGAGCCCCGGGACAGATACGCAGTATTTT
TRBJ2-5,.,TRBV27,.,CASSYTSGETQYF,TGTGCCAGCAGTTACACCTCAGGGGAGACCCAGTACTTC
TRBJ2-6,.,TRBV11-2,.,CASSSQGFSGANVLTF,TGTGCCAGCAGCTCTCAGGGATTCTCTGGGGCCAACGTCCTGACTTTC
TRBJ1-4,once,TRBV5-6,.,CASSLQTVINEKLFF,TGTGCCAGCAGCTTGCAGACAGTTATTAATGAAAAACTGTTTTTT
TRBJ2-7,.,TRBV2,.,CASSPDGSSYEQYF,TGTGCCAGCAGTCCTGACGGGAGCTCCTACGAGCAGTACTTC
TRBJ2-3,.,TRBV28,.,CATLRGSSTDTQYF,TGTGCCACCTTGCGGGGTTCTAGCACAGATACGCAGTATTTT
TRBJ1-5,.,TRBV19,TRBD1,CASSMGKQGNDQPQHF,TGTGCCAGTAGTATGGGTAAACAGGGGAATGATCAGCCCCAGCATTTT
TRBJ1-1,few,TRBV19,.,CASSIPTGSYTEAFF,TGTGCCAGTAGTATACCCACAGGGAGTTACACTGAAGCTTTCTTT
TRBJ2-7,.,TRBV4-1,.,CASSQGGRVGEQYF,TGCGCCAGCAGCCAAGGCGGCAGAGTTGGCGAGCAGTACTTC
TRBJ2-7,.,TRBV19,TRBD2,CASSPGLAAYEQYF,TGTGCCAGTAGTCCCGGACTAGCGGCCTACGAGCAGTACTTC
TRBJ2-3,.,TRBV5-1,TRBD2,CASSGAGVRTDTQYF,TGCGCCAGCAGCGGAGCGGGAGTGAGGACAGATACGCAGTATTTT
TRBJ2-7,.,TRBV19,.,CASSSHSARDEQYF,TGTGCCAGTAGTAGCCACTCCGCCCGGGACGAGCAGTACTTC
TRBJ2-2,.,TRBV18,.,CASSQQAASNTGELFF,TGTGCCAGCTCGCAACAGGCCGCTTCGAACACCGGGGAGCTGTTTTTT
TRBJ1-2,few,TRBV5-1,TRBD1,CASSQTGTGGGYGYTF,TGCGCCAGCAGCCAAACCGGGACAGGGGGCGGCTATGGCTACACCTTC
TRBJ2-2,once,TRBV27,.,CASSLSPRGRTGELFF,TGTGCCAGCAGTTTATCGCCGAGAGGGAGGACCGGGGAGCTGTTTTTT
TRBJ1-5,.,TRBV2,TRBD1,CASRDGQGVQQPQHF,TGTGCCAGCCGGGACGGACAGGGGGTGCAACAGCCCCAGCATTTT
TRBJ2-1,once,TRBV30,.,CAWRMEGEGDKFF,TGTGCCTGGAGGATGGAGGGGGAGGGGGATAAGTTCTTC
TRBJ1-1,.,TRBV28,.,CASISEGLATEAFF,TGTGCCAGCATTTCCGAGGGTTTGGCCACTGAAGCTTTCTTT